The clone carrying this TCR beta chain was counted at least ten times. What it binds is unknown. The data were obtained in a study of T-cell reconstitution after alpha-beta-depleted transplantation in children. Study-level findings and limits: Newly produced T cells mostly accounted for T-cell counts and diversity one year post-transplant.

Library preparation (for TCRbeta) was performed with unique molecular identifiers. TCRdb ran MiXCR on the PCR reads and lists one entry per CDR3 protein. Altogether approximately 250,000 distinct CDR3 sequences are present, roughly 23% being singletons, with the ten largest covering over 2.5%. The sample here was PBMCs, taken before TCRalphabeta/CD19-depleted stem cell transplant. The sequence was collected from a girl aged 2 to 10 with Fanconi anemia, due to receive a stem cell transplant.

CDR3 in DNA: TGCAGTGCTAGCAGACTAGCGGGGGGTGTTGAGCAGTACTTC. Protein: CSASRLAGGVEQYF. The J gene is TRBJ2-7, the V gene TRBV20-1; TRBD2 matches 13 bases. This CDR3 region has 14 residues. The ends lost 3 bases at V and 7 bases at J; junction bases unmatched: 6. Germline V lookup: CDR1 DFQATT, CDR2 SNEGSKA (reference sequence).